A single sample gave rise to the 6 T cell receptor beta chains below, sequenced in a study of T cell responses to AZD1222 COVID-19 vaccine. TCRdb keeps only in-frame clones here, not all; method: immunoSEQ multiplex PCR. The sample holds roughly 120,000 clones, more than 85% seen once. The source material was peripheral blood, sampled on day 0 of AZD1222 vaccination. The receptors derive from an adult in good health.

The chain recombines TRBV5-1 with TRBJ2-2; unclear D gene. Germline CDR1 reads SGHRS; CDR2 reads YFSETQ. The CDR3 is made up of 11 amino acids. Trimming removed 2 bases at V and 7 bases at J, with 3 bases between. CDR3 sequence (DNA): TGCGCCAGCAGCTTAATCGGGGAGCTGTTTTTT. As protein: CASSLIGELFF.

The chain employs TRBV6-5 and TRBJ1-2, with D unclear. In germline, CDR1 is MNHEY, CDR2 SVGAGI. There are 15 residues in the CDR3. With 0 bases removed from V and 7 bases from J, the gap between germline ends came to 15 bases. The CDR3 loop reads CASSYSWRVPGGYTF. CDR3 sequence (DNA): TGTGCCAGCAGTTACTCTTGGAGGGTTCCAGGTGGCTACACCTTC.

J is TRBJ2-7 and V is TRBV14, with D possibly matching TRBD2 (6 bases). This CDR3 comprises 14 residues. The V end lost 4 bases, the J end lost 2 bases, and 12 bases lay between the germline ends. Germline V gives CDR1 SGHDN, CDR2 FVKESK. The CDR3 is CASSPAGRPYEQYF. CDR3 sequence (DNA): TGTGCCAGCAGCCCCGCGGGGAGGCCCTACGAGCAGTACTTC.

The V and J genes are TRBV6-2 or TRBV6-3 and TRBJ2-7; D call uncertain. There are 11 residues in the CDR3. From germline, CDR1 is MNHEY and CDR2 SVGEGT. Trimming left V 3 bases short and J 4 bases short, with 4 bases between. The CDR3: CASSYKYEQYF. CDR3 nucleotide sequence: TGTGCCAGCAGTTATAAGTACGAGCAGTACTTC.

V usage is TRBV18 and J usage is TRBJ1-2; TRBD1 matches at 10 bases. Germline V gene lookup returns CDR1 KGHSH and CDR2 LQKENI. Losses at the gene ends were 1 base for V and 11 bases for J; bases not matched to a gene: 4. The CDR3 has 13 residues. The CDR3 spells CASSPRDRGIYTF. For the CDR3, the DNA is TGTGCCAGCTCACCACGGGACAGGGGAATTTACACCTTC.

V gene TRBV3-1 (or the pseudogene TRBV3-2) combines with J gene TRBJ2-7, with D perhaps matching TRBD1 (5 bases). CDR1 LGHDT and CDR2 YNNKEL come from the germline V gene (reference sequence). V was cut by 2 bases and J by 7 bases, with 15 bases left in between. This CDR3 has 14 amino acids. The CDR3 coding sequence is TGTGCCAGCAGCCAAAGCGTCCCGAAGGGGGAGCAGTACTTC. Translation gives CASSQSVPKGEQYF.